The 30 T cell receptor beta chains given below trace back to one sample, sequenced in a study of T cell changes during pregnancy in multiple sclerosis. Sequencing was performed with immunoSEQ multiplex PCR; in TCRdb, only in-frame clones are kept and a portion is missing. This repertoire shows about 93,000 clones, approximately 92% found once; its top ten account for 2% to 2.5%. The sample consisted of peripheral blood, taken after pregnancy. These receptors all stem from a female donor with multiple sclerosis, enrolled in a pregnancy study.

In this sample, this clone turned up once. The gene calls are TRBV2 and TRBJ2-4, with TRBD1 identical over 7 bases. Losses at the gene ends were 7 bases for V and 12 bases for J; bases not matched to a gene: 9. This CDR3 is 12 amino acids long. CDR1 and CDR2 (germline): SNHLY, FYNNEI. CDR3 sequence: CASKRGKGAQYF. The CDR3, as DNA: TGTGCCAGCAAAAGGGGAAAGGGGGCTCAGTACTTC.

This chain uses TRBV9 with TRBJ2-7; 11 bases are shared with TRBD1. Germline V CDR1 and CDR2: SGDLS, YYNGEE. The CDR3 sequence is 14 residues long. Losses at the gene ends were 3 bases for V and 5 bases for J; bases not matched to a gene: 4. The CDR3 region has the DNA TGTGCCAGCAGCGAGGCGGGACAGGGGGACGAGCAGTACTTC. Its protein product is CASSEAGQGDEQYF.

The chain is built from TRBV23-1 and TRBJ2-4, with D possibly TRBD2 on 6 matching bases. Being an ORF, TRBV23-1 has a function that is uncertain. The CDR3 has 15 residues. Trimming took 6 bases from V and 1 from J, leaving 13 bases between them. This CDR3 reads CASSPGVLAKNIQYF. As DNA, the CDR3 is TGCGCCAGCAGCCCGGGGGTCCTGGCCAAAAACATTCAGTACTTC.

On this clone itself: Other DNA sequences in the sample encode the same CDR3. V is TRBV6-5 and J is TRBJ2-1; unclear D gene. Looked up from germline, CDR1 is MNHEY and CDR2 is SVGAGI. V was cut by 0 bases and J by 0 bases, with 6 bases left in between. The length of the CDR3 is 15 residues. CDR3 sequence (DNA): TGTGCCAGCAGTTACTCTGGTAGCTCCTACAATGAGCAGTTCTTC. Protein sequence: CASSYSGSSYNEQFF.

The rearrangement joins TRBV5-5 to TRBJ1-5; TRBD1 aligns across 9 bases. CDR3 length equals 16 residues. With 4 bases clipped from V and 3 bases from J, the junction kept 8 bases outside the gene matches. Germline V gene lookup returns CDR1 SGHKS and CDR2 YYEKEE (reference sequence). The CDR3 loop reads CASSPRTGAVNQPQHF. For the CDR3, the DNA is TGTGCCAGCAGCCCACGGACAGGGGCCGTCAATCAGCCCCAGCATTTT.

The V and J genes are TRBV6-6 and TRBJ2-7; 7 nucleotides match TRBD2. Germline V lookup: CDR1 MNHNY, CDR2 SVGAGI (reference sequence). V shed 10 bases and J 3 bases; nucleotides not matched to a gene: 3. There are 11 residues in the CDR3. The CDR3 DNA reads TGTGCCACGGGGGGAGTCTACGAGCAGTACTTC. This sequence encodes CATGGVYEQYF.

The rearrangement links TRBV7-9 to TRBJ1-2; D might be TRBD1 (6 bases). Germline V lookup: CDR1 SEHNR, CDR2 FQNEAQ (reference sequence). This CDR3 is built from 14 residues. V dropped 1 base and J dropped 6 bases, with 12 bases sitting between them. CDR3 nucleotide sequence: TGTGCCAGCAGCTTAGTCTCGGGGGGCCATGGCTACACCTTC. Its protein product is CASSLVSGGHGYTF.

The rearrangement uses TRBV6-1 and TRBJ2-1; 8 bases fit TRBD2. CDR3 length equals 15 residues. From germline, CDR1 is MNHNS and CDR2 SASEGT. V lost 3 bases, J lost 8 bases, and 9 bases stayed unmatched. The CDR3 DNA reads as TGTGCCAGCAGTGATGGAGCGGGAGCTGTCGATGAGCAGTTCTTC. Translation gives CASSDGAGAVDEQFF.

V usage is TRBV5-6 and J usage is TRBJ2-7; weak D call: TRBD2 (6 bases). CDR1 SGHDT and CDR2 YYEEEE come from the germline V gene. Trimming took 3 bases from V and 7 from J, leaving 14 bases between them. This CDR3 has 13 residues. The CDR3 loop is CASSSDGGGEQYF. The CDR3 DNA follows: TGTGCCAGCAGCTCGGACGGGGGAGGAGAGCAGTACTTC.

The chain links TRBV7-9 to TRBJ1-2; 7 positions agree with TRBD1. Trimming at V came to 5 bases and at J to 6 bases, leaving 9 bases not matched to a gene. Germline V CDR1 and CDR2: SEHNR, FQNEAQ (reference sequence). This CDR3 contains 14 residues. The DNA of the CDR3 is TGTGCCAGCAGCGCCACAGGGGAAGGTAATGGCTACACCTTC. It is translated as CASSATGEGNGYTF.

The CDR3 is CASSLFPGQGGEQYF. CDR3 DNA: TGTGCCAGCAGCTTATTTCCGGGACAGGGGGGCGAGCAGTACTTC. J is TRBJ2-7 and V is TRBV7-3; 11 bases map to TRBD1. The V and J ends lost 2 bases and 6 bases, in that order; junction bases with no gene match: 6. The CDR3 is made up of 15 amino acids. Looked up from germline, CDR1 is SGHTA and CDR2 is FQGTGA.

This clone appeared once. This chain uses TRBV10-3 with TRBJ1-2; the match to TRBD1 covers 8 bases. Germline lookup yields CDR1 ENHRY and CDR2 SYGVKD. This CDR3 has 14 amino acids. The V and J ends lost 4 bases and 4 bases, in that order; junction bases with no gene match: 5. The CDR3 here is CAISVQGASYGYTF. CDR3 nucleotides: TGTGCCATCAGTGTTCAGGGGGCGAGCTATGGCTACACCTTC.

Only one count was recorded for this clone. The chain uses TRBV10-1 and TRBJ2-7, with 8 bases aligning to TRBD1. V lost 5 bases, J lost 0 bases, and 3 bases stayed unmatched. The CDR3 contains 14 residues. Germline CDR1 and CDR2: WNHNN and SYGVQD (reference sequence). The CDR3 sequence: CASSSGGNSYEQYF. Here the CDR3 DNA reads TGCGCCAGCAGTTCAGGGGGCAACTCCTACGAGCAGTACTTC.

The CDR3 bases are TGTGCCAGCAGGGGGGGGCGAGCCGGTGGTCAGCCCCAGCATTTT. Translated: CASRGGRAGGQPQHF. The V and J genes are TRBV7-8 and TRBJ1-5; D is perhaps TRBD1 (6 bases). The V gene's germline CDR1 is SGHVS and CDR2 FQNEAQ. The CDR3 has 15 residues. V gave up 6 bases and J gave up 6 bases, with 18 bases separating them. The complete variable domain, with remaining parts taken from reference TRBV7-8 and TRBJ1-5, reads GAGVSQSPRYKVAKRGQDVALRCDPISGHVSLFWYQQALGQGPEFLTYFQNEAQLDKSGLPSDRFFAERPEGSVSTLKIQRTQQEDSAVYLCASRGGRAGGQPQHFGDGTRLSIL.

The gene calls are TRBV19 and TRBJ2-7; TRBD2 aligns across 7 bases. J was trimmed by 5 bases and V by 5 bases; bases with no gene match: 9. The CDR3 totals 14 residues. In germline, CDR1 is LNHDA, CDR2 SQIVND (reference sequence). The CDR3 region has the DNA TGTGCCAGTAGTTCGGGGGGTATCCGAGACGAGCAGTACTTC. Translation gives CASSSGGIRDEQYF.

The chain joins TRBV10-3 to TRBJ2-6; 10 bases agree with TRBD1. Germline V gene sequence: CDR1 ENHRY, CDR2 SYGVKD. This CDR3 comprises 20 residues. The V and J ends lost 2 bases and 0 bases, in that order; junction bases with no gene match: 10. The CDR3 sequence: CAISEPDRGRKHSGANVLTF. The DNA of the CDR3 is TGTGCCATCAGTGAGCCCGACAGGGGGCGTAAACACTCTGGGGCCAACGTCCTGACTTTC.

The CDR3 nucleotides are TGTGCCAGTAGTATATCCCGGCGGGGGCCCTCTAATGAAAAACTGTTTTTT. This gives the protein CASSISRRGPSNEKLFF. This chain links TRBV19 with TRBJ1-4; a weak D match, TRBD1 (6 bases). CDR3 length: 17 residues. V was cut by 2 bases and J by 3 bases, with 16 bases left in between. CDR1 is LNHDA and CDR2 is SQIVND in the germline V gene (reference sequence). The variable domain in full, completed from reference TRBV19 and TRBJ1-4, reads DGGITQSPKYLFRKEGQNVTLSCEQNLNHDAMYWYRQDPGQGLRLIYYSQIVNDFQKGDIAEGYSVSREKKESFPLTVTSAQKNPTAFYLCASSISRRGPSNEKLFFGSGTQLSVL.

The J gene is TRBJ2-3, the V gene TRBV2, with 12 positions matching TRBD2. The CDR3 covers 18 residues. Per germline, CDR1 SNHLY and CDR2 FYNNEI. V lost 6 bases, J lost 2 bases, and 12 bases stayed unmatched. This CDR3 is CASSDGLAGGRNTDTQYF. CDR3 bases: TGTGCCAGCAGCGATGGGCTAGCGGGAGGGCGAAACACAGATACGCAGTATTTT.

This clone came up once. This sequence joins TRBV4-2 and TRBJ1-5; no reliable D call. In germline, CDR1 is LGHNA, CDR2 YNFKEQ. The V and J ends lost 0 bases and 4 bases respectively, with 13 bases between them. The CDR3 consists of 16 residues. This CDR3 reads CASSQEPGSFNQPQHF. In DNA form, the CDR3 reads TGTGCCAGCAGCCAAGAACCGGGGTCGTTTAATCAGCCCCAGCATTTT.

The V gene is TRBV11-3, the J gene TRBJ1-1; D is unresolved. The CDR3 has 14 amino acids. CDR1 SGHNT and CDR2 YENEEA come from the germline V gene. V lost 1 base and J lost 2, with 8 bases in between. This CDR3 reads CASSLGPVNTEAFF. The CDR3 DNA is TGTGCCAGCAGCTTAGGGCCAGTCAACACTGAAGCTTTCTTT.

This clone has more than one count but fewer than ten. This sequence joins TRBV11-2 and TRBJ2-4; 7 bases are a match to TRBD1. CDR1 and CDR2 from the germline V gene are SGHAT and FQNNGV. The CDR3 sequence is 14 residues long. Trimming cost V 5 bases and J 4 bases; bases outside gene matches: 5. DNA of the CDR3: TGTGCCAGCAGCACAACGACAGGGAAAAACATTCAGTACTTC. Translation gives CASSTTTGKNIQYF.

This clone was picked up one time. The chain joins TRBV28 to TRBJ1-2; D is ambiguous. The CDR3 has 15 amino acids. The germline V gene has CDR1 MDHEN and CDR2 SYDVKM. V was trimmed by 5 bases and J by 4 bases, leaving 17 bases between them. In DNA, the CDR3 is TGTGCCAGCAGTCCCCCGGCAGGCAGAACCTATGGCTACACCTTC. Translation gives CASSPPAGRTYGYTF.

The DNA for the CDR3 is TGTGCCAGCAGTCTCGAAGGAGACACTGAAGCTTTCTTT. Translation: CASSLEGDTEAFF. The V and J genes are TRBV6-1 and TRBJ1-1; D unresolved. The CDR3 runs to 13 residues. The ends were cut back, 5 bases at V and 3 bases at J, with 10 bases in the middle. The germline gives CDR1 MNHNS, CDR2 SASEGT.

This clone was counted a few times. CDR3 coding DNA: TGTGCCAGCCTGAAAGGGGGCTTAGGCACTGAAGCTTTCTTT. Translating gives CASLKGGLGTEAFF. This chain uses TRBV6-5 with TRBJ1-1, with 7 nucleotides matching TRBD1. Germline V lookup: CDR1 MNHEY, CDR2 SVGAGI. The CDR3 spans 14 residues. The V and J ends lost 8 bases and 4 bases, in that order; junction bases with no gene match: 10.

This CDR3 reads CASSTRTPAQQYF. The CDR3 DNA reads as TGTGCCAGCAGCACCCGGACTCCAGCTCAGCAGTACTTC. This chain links TRBV7-3 with TRBJ2-7, with D perhaps TRBD2 (5 bases). The V gene lost 5 bases and the J gene lost 8 bases, with 16 bases spanning the gap. Germline CDR1 is SGHTA and CDR2 is FQGTGA. This CDR3 contains 13 residues.

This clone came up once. CDR3 sequence reads: CASSTAQGVEGDEQYF. The CDR3 bases are TGTGCCAGCAGCACCGCTCAGGGTGTAGAGGGGGACGAGCAGTACTTC. This sequence joins TRBV7-6 and TRBJ2-7; weak D call: TRBD1 (6 bases). Germline lookup yields CDR1 SGHVS and CDR2 FNYEAQ. This CDR3 spans 16 amino acids. Trimming pared 5 bases from V and 5 bases from J, leaving 22 bases between.

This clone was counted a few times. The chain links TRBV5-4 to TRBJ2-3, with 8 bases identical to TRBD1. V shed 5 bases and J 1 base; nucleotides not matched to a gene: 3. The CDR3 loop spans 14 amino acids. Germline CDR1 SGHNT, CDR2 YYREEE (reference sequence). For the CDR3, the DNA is TGTGCCAGCAGTCCGGACAGGGGCACAGATACGCAGTATTTT. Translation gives CASSPDRGTDTQYF. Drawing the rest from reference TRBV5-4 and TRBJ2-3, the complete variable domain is ETGVTQSPTHLIKTRGQQVTLRCSSQSGHNTVSWYQQALGQGPQFIFQYYREEENGRGNFPPRFSGLQFPNYSSELNVNALELDDSALYLCASSPDRGTDTQYFGPGTRLTVL.

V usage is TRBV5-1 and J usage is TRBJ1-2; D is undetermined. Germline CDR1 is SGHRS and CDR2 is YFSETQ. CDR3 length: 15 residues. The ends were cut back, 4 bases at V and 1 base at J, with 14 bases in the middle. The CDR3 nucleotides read TGCGCCAGCAGCCCAACCCCGGGAGATAACTATGGCTACACCTTC. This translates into CASSPTPGDNYGYTF.

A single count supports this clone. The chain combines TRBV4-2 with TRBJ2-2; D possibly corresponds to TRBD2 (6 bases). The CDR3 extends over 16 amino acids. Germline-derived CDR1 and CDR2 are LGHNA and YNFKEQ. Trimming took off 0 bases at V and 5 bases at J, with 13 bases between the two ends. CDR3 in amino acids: CASSQDPGGGTGELFF. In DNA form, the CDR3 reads TGTGCCAGCAGCCAAGATCCCGGGGGTGGGACCGGGGAGCTGTTTTTT.

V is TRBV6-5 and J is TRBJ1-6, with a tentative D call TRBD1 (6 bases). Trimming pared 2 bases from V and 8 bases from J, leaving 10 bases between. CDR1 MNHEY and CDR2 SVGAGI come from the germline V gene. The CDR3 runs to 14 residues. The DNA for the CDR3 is TGTGCCAGCAGTTACCGGGGGGCGTATTCACCCCTCCACTTT. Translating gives CASSYRGAYSPLHF.